This T cell receptor beta chain was found in a study of T cell repertoires in cytomegalovirus infection. Each CDR3 protein gets one entry after TCRdb re-called the reads with MiXCR. In the table there are more than 500,000 distinct CDR3 sequences, 15% to 20% of which are singletons. V was pared by 5 bases and J by 9 bases, with 10 bases of the junction left unmatched. The CDR3 runs 14 residues. Looked up from germline, CDR1 is SGHTA and CDR2 is FQGTGA. The table lists this clonotype with many counts. V usage is TRBV7-3 and J usage is TRBJ2-1; the match to TRBD1 covers 7 bases. This receptor was taken from a human donor in good health (CMV status not recorded). Some clones in this sample may be carry-over from other donors' samples. The sequencing sample was made of CD8+ T cells from PBMCs. The CDR3 DNA follows: TGTGCCAGCAGCCCCCAGGGGGTTAGGCCTGAGCAGTTCTTC. Encoded protein: CASSPQGVRPEQFF.